This T cell receptor beta chain came from a study of CD8 T cells in Susac syndrome. CDR1 is SNHLY and CDR2 is FYNNEI in the germline V gene. V trimming: 4 bases; J trimming: 5 bases; junction bases outside the gene matches: 4. This CDR3 is built from 14 residues. RNA, at about 0.45 to 1 ug, was reverse transcribed with random hexamers. An immunoSEQ multiplex PCR amplified TCR beta CDR3 over 54 Vbeta and 13 Jbeta. TCRdb redid the calling of the immunoSEQ multiplex PCR reads with MiXCR, one entry per CDR3 protein. The sample shows about 150,000 distinct CDR3 sequences, 85% to 95% of them seen only once. TCR beta sequences were obtained from blood CD8+ and CD4+ T cells. It was treatment-naive patients with stable or active relapsing-remitting disease who made up the multiple sclerosis controls.

V is TRBV2 and J is TRBJ2-1; 8 bases map to TRBD1. Sequenced: CD8+ T cells from PBMCs. The sequence derives from a human donor with multiple sclerosis. CDR3 region: CASSAQGADNEQFF. CDR3 DNA: TGTGCCAGCAGTGCTCAGGGGGCCGACAATGAGCAGTTCTTC. The full variable domain, its missing parts supplied by reference TRBV2 and TRBJ2-1, is EPEVTQTPSHQVTQMGQEVILRCVPISNHLYFYWYRQILGQKVEFLVSFYNNEISEKSEIFDDQFSVERPDGSNFTLKIRSTKLEDSAMYFCASSAQGADNEQFFGPGTRLTVL.